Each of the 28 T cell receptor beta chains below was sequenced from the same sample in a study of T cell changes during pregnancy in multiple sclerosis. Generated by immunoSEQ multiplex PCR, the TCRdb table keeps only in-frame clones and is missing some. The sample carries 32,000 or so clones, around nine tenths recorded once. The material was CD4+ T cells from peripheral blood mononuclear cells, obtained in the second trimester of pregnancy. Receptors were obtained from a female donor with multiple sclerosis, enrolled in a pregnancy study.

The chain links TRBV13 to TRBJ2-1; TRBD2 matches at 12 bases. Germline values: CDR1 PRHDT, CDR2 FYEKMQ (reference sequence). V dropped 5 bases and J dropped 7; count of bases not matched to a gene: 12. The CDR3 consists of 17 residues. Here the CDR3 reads CASSPGLAGSKRNEQFF. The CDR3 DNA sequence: TGTGCCAGCAGCCCAGGACTAGCGGGGTCAAAGAGGAATGAGCAGTTCTTC.

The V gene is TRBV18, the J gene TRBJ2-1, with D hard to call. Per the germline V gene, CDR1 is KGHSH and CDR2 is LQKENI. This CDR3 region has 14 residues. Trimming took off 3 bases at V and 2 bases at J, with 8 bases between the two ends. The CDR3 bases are TGTGCCAGCTCACCGGAGAGAACCTACAATGAGCAGTTCTTC. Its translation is CASSPERTYNEQFF.

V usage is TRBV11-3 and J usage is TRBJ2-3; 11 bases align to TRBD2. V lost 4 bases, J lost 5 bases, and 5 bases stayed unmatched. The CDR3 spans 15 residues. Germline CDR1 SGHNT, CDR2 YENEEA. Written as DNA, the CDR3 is TGTGCCAGCAGCTCTACACTAGCGGGAGAAGATACGCAGTATTTT. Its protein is CASSSTLAGEDTQYF.

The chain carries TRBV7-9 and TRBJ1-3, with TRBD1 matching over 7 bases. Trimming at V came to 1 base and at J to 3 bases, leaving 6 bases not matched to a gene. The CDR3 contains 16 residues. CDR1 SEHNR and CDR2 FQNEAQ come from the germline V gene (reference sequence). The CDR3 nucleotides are TGTGCCAGCAGCTTAGGACAGGGTACGGGTGGAAACACCATATATTTT. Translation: CASSLGQGTGGNTIYF.

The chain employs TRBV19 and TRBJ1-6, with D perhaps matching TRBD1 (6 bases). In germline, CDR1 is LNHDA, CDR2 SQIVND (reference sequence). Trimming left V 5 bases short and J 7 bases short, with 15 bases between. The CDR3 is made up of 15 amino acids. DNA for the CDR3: TGTGCCAGTAGTCCTTTACAGGGCTGGAATTCACCCCTCCACTTT. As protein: CASSPLQGWNSPLHF.

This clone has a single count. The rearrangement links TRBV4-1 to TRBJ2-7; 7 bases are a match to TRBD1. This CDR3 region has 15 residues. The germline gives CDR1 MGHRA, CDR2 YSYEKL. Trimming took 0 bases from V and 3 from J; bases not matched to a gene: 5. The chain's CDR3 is CASSQDGAGGYEQYF. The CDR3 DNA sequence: TGCGCCAGCAGCCAAGATGGGGCAGGGGGCTACGAGCAGTACTTC.

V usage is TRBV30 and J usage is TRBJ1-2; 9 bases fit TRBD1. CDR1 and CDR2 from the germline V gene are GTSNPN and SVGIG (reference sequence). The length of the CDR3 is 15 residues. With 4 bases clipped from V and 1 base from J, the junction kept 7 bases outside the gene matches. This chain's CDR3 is CAWIATGGLNYGYTF. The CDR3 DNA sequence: TGTGCCTGGATTGCAACAGGGGGCCTTAACTATGGCTACACCTTC.

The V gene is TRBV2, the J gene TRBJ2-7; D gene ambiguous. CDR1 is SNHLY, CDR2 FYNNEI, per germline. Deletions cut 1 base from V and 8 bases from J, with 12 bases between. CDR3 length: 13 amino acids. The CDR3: CASSEEYKPQQYF. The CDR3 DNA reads TGTGCCAGCAGTGAAGAATACAAACCCCAGCAGTACTTC.

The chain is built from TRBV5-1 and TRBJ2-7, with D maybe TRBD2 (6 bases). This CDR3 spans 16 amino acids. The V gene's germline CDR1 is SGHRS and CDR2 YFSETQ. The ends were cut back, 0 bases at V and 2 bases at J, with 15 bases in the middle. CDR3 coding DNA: TGCGCCAGCAGCTTGGCCATCAGCGGGCCACCCTACGAGCAGTACTTC. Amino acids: CASSLAISGPPYEQYF.

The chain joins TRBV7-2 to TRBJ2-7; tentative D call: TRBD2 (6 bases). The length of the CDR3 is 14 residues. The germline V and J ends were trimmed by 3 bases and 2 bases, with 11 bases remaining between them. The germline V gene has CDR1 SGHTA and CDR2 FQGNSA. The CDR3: CASSFARDAYEQYF. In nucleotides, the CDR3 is TGTGCCAGCAGCTTCGCGCGGGACGCCTACGAGCAGTACTTC. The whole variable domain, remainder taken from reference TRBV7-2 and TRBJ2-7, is GAGVSQSPSNKVTEKGKDVELRCDPISGHTALYWYRQSLGQGLEFLIYFQGNSAPDKSGLPSDRFSAERTGGSVSTLTIQRTQQEDSAVYLCASSFARDAYEQYFGPGTRLTVT.

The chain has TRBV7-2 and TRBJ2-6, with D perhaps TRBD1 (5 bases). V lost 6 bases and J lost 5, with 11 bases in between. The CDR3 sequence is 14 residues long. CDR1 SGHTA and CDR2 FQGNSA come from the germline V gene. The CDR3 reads CASRWGDRANVLTF. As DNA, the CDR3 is TGTGCCAGCAGATGGGGCGATAGGGCCAACGTCCTGACTTTC.

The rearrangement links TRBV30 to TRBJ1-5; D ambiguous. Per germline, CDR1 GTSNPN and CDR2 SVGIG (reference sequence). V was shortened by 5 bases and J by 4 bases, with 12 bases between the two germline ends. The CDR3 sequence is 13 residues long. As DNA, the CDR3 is TGTGCCTGGGAAAGAGCGAATAATCAGCCCCAGCATTTT. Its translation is CAWERANNQPQHF.

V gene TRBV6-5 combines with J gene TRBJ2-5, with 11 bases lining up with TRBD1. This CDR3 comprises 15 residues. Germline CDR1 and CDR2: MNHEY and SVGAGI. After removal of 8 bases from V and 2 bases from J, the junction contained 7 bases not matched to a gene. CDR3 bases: TGTGCCAGCGAACCGGGACAGGGGGGACAAGAGACCCAGTACTTC. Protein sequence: CASEPGQGGQETQYF.

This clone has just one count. The CDR3 here is CASSYDGQVDGQPQHF. The CDR3 coding sequence is TGTGCCAGCAGTTACGATGGACAGGTAGATGGTCAGCCCCAGCATTTT. This chain links TRBV6-6 with TRBJ1-5; 7 positions match TRBD1. The V segment lost 2 bases and the J segment 6 bases; nucleotides outside the gene matches: 10. The CDR3 spans 16 residues. Germline values: CDR1 MNHNY, CDR2 SVGAGI (reference sequence).

This CDR3 is CASSNPRGETQYF. The CDR3 coding sequence is TGTGCCAGTAGTAACCCACGGGGGGAGACCCAGTACTTC. The J gene is TRBJ2-5, the V gene TRBV19, with D possibly matching TRBD2 (6 bases). This CDR3 has 13 amino acids. V lost 4 bases and J lost 5, with 11 bases in between. The germline V gene encodes CDR1 LNHDA and CDR2 SQIVND (reference sequence).

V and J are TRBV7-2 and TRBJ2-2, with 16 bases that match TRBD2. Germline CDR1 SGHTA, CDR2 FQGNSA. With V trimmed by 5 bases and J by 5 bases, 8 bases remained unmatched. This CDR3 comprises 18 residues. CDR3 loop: CASSRGTSGGAYTGELFF. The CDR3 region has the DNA TGTGCCAGCAGCCGCGGGACTAGCGGGGGGGCCTATACCGGGGAGCTGTTTTTT.

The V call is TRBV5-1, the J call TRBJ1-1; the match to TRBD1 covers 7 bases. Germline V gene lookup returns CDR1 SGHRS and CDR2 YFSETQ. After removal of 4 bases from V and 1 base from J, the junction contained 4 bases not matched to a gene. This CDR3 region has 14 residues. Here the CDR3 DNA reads TGCGCCAGCAGCGTGGGACAGACGAACACTGAAGCTTTCTTT. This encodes CASSVGQTNTEAFF.

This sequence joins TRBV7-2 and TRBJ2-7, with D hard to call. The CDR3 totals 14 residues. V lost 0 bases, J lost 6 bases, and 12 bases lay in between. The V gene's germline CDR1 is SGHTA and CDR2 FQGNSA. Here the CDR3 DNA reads TGTGCCAGCAGCTTAGCACATCACAGTAGCGAGCAGTACTTC. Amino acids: CASSLAHHSSEQYF.

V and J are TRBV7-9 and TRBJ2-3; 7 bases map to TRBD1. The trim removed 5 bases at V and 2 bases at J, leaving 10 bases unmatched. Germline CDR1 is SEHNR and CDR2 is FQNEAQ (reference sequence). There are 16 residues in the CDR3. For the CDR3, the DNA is TGTGCCAGCAGCCTATACTGGGACAGAGACACAGATACGCAGTATTTT. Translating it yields CASSLYWDRDTDTQYF.

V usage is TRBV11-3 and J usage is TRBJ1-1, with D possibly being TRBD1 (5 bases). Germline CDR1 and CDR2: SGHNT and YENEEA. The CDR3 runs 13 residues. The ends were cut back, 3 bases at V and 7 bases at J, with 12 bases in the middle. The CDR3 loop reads CASSFSWGDEAFF. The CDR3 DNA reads TGTGCCAGCAGCTTTAGTTGGGGGGATGAAGCTTTCTTT. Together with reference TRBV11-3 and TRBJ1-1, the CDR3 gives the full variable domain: EAGVVQSPRYKIIEKKQPVAFWCNPISGHNTLYWYLQNLGQGPELLIRYENEEAVDDSQLPKDRFSAERLKGVDSTLKIQPAELGDSAVYLCASSFSWGDEAFFGQGTRLTVV.

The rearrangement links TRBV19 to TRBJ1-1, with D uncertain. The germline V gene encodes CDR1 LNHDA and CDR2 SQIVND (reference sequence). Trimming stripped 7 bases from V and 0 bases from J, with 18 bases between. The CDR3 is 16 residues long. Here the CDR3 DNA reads TGTGCCAGTATGATGTCAGAAGGACTCATGAACACTGAAGCTTTCTTT. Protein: CASMMSEGLMNTEAFF.

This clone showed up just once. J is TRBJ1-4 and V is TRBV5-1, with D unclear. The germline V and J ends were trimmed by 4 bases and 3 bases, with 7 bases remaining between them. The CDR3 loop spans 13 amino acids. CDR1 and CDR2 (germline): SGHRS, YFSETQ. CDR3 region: CASSPAANEKLFF. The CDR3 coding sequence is TGCGCCAGCAGCCCCGCAGCTAATGAAAAACTGTTTTTT.

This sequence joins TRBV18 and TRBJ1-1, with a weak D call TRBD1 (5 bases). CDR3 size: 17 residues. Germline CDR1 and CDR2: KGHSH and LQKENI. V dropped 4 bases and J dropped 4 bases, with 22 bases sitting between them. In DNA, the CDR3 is TGTGCCAGCTCACGCACCTTGTCGGGGCGGGGAGGCACTGAAGCTTTCTTT. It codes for CASSRTLSGRGGTEAFF.

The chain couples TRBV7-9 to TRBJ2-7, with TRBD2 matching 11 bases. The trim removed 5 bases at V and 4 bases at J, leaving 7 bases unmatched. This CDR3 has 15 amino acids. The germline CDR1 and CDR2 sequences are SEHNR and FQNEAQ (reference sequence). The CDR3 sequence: CASSPGLAGLYEQYF. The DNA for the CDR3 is TGTGCCAGCAGCCCCGGACTAGCGGGCCTTTACGAGCAGTACTTC.

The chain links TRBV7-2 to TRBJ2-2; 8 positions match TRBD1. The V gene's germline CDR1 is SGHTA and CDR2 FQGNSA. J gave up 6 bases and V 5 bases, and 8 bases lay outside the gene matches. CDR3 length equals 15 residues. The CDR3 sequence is CASSPRTGTAGELFF. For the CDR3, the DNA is TGTGCCAGCAGCCCGCGGACAGGGACGGCCGGGGAGCTGTTTTTT.

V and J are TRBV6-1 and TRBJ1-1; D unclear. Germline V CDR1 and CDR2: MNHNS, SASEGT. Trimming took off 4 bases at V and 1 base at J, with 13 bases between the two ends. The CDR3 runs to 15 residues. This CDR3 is CASSGLEGSNTEAFF. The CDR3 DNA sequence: TGTGCCAGCAGTGGCCTAGAGGGTTCGAACACTGAAGCTTTCTTT.

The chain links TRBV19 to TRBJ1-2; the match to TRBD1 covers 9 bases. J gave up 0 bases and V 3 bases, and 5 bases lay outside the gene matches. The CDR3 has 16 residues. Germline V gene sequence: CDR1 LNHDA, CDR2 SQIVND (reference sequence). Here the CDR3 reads CASSIRDRVPNYGYTF. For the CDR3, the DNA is TGTGCCAGTAGTATCAGGGACAGGGTCCCTAACTATGGCTACACCTTC.

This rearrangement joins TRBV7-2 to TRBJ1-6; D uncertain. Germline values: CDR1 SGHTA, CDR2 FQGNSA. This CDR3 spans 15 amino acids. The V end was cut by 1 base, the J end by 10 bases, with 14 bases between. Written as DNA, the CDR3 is TGTGCCAGCAGCTTAGAGAGTAGATTACTATCACCCCTCCACTTT. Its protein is CASSLESRLLSPLHF.